The 3 T cell receptor beta chains in this list originate from one sample, sequenced in a study of tumor-infiltrating lymphocytes in primary liver carcinoma. The investigators made TCR beta cDNA from 400 to 500 ng total RNA, using a constant-region primer. Three nested multiplex PCR rounds of slightly modified ARM-PCR generated TCR beta libraries. Investigators reported that the first two PCR rounds, at about 11 cycles each, used TRBV1-TRBV30 forward primers with a C-beta reverse primer. From the multiplex PCR reads, TCRdb called clonotypes with MiXCR, one entry per CDR3 protein. The top ten hold around 18% of the sample, which has around 190,000 distinct CDR3 sequences, around four fifths seen once. Total RNA and DNA came together from approximately 20-30 mg of bulk tissue without cell sorting. Source material: tumor tissue from primary liver carcinoma. Receptors were obtained from a man between 35 and 55 years old with primary liver carcinoma and hepatitis B virus infection.

Only one count was recorded for this clonotype. Given the absence of the conserved phenylalanine or tryptophan at the CDR3 end, a read error is likely. This rearrangement joins TRBV29-1 to TRBJ2-2; D is tentatively TRBD1 or TRBD2 (5 bases each). The CDR3 contains 16 residues. V was shortened by 2 bases and J by 6 bases, with 19 bases between the two germline ends. Germline V gives CDR1 SQVTM, CDR2 ANQGSEA. The CDR3 here is CSVENPLGTNAGELFI. CDR3 DNA sequence: TGCAGCGTTGAAAACCCCCTGGGGACCAACGCCGGGGAGCTGTTTATT.

On this clonotype: The junction does not match germline at one end; this may be a read error. The CDR3 nucleotides are TGTGACAGCAGCTTGGCCCGAGCTGGGGGCAACGTCCTGACTTTC. This codes for CDSSLARAGGNVLTF. The V gene is TRBV11-1, the J gene TRBJ2-6, with D possibly called TRBD1 or TRBD2 (5 bases each). In germline, CDR1 is SGHAT, CDR2 FQDESV (reference sequence). The CDR3 runs to 15 residues.

With respect to this clonotype: The junction departs from the called germline gene at one end, perhaps through a read error. This chain connects TRBV6-6 to TRBJ1-2, with a possible D match to TRBD1 (6 bases). This CDR3 contains 14 residues. Germline V gene sequence: CDR1 MNHNY, CDR2 SVGAGI (reference sequence). CDR3 coding DNA: TGTGCCAGCCGACTTACGGGGGGCAGGGAAGGCTTCACCTTC. Its protein is CASRLTGGREGFTF.